A single sample is the source of the 2 T cell receptor beta chains below, sequenced in a study of blood T cell repertoires in COVID-19. Assay: immunoSEQ multiplex PCR; the TCRdb copy retains only in-frame clones and omits some. The profile covers under 200,000 clones, with 79% appearing a single time and 8.1% taken by the ten largest. The sequencing sample was made of peripheral blood. The origin of the receptors is a woman aged 60 to 75 with COVID-19, enrolled during active disease.

This clone was observed at least ten times. The chain carries TRBV7-6 and TRBJ2-2; 8 bases line up with TRBD1. The CDR3 runs to 15 residues. From germline, CDR1 is SGHVS and CDR2 FNYEAQ. V shed 5 bases, J shed 4 bases, and the junction held 6 bases outside the gene matches. Here the CDR3 DNA reads TGTGCCAGCAGCCCAGGACAGGGCCCCACCGGGGAGCTGTTTTTT. This sequence encodes CASSPGQGPTGELFF.

The genes are TRBV5-1 and TRBJ1-6; D remains unclear. CDR1 and CDR2 from the germline V gene are SGHRS and YFSETQ. This CDR3 region has 14 residues. Between the trimmed V and J ends, which lost 2 bases and 10 bases, there was a span of 13 bases. The CDR3 sequence is CASSFDGITSPLHF. CDR3 DNA: TGCGCCAGCAGCTTCGACGGGATTACCTCACCCCTCCACTTT.